The 9 T cell receptor beta chains presented below share a single source sample, sequenced in a study of blood T cell repertoires in COVID-19. Only in-frame clones appear in the TCRdb table, and some are missing; sequencing was by immunoSEQ multiplex PCR. The sample includes about 140,000 clones, roughly 80% of them seen just once. Source material: peripheral blood. The receptors were sampled from a man aged 50-60 years with acute or convalescent COVID-19.

The CDR3 DNA reads as TGTGCCAGCAGTATTACTAGCGACACAGATACGCAGTATTTT. Its translation is CASSITSDTDTQYF. V and J are TRBV6-5 and TRBJ2-3; 7 nucleotides match TRBD2. Trimming cost V 5 bases and J 2 bases; bases outside gene matches: 4. Germline CDR1 MNHEY, CDR2 SVGAGI. The CDR3 loop spans 14 amino acids.

The J gene is TRBJ1-3, the V gene TRBV14; 8 bases align to TRBD1. The trim removed 0 bases at V and 1 base at J, leaving 5 bases unmatched. CDR3 size: 17 residues. CDR1 SGHDN and CDR2 FVKESK come from the germline V gene. CDR3 loop: CASSQDWDRPSGNTIYF. The CDR3 DNA is TGTGCCAGCAGCCAAGATTGGGACAGGCCTTCTGGAAACACCATATATTTT. Full variable domain (rest looked up from reference TRBV14 and TRBJ1-3): EAGVTQFPSHSVIEKGQTVTLRCDPISGHDNLYWYRRVMGKEIKFLLHFVKESKQDESGMPNNRFLAERTGGTYSTLKVQPAELEDSGVYFCASSQDWDRPSGNTIYFGEGSWLTVV.

This clone occurred a few times. The V call is TRBV20-1, the J call TRBJ1-1, with TRBD1 identical over 10 bases. This CDR3 is 10 amino acids long. The V gene's germline CDR1 is DFQATT and CDR2 SNEGSKA (reference sequence). The CDR3 spells CRGQGTEAFF. In nucleotides, the CDR3 is TGCAGGGGACAGGGGACTGAAGCTTTCTTT.

This clone showed up many times. The rearrangement joins TRBV9 to TRBJ2-1, with 12 positions matching TRBD2. With 3 bases clipped from V and 9 bases from J, the junction kept 7 bases outside the gene matches. Germline V gene sequence: CDR1 SGDLS, CDR2 YYNGEE. CDR3 length: 15 residues. CDR3 nucleotide sequence: TGTGCCAGCAGCGGACTAGCGGGGGACTACGGTGAGCAGTTCTTC. It translates to CASSGLAGDYGEQFF.

This clone was seen a single time. This rearrangement joins TRBV7-9 to TRBJ1-2; D gene uncertain. The CDR3 runs to 15 residues. The ends were cut back, 3 bases at V and 0 bases at J, with 11 bases in the middle. Germline CDR1 SEHNR, CDR2 FQNEAQ (reference sequence). DNA for the CDR3: TGTGCCAGCAGCTTCGGTTCTGGAGCTAACTATGGCTACACCTTC. Protein product: CASSFGSGANYGYTF.

This clone was counted once. The chain joins TRBV18 to TRBJ1-1, with 7 nucleotides matching TRBD1. J was trimmed by 1 base and V by 0 bases; bases with no gene match: 2. Germline loops: CDR1 KGHSH, CDR2 LQKENI. The CDR3 extends over 15 amino acids. The CDR3 is CASSPPSGGNTEAFF. The CDR3, as DNA: TGTGCCAGCTCACCACCGTCAGGGGGGAACACTGAAGCTTTCTTT.

The CDR3 loop reads CASTITGDTEAFF. In nucleotides, the CDR3 is TGTGCCAGCACGATCACAGGGGACACTGAAGCTTTCTTT. The chain has TRBV6-5 and TRBJ1-1; 7 nucleotides align to TRBD1. This CDR3 spans 13 amino acids. Looked up from germline, CDR1 is MNHEY and CDR2 is SVGAGI. Trimming removed 7 bases from V and 3 bases from J; junction bases left unmatched: 5.

This chain connects TRBV24-1 to TRBJ2-2; 10 nucleotides agree with TRBD1. CDR1 and CDR2 (germline): KGHDR, SFDVKD. The CDR3 covers 15 residues. The V and J ends lost 4 bases and 5 bases, in that order; junction bases with no gene match: 3. This CDR3 is CATSESGQGTGELFF. As DNA, the CDR3 is TGTGCCACCAGTGAGTCGGGACAGGGGACCGGGGAGCTGTTTTTT.

This clone was observed a single time. The J gene is TRBJ2-3, the V gene TRBV7-6; 10 bases match TRBD2. This CDR3 contains 16 residues. Germline-derived CDR1 and CDR2 are SGHVS and FNYEAQ. J gave up 4 bases and V 1 base, and 5 bases lay outside the gene matches. The CDR3 DNA sequence: TGTGCCAGCAGCTTAGGAGTAGCGGGGGGCCCAGATACGCAGTATTTT. Translation: CASSLGVAGGPDTQYF.